This T cell receptor beta chain was observed in a study of spatial heterogeneity in lung cancer. Background on the study: Detection of beta-chain sequences consistently exceeded that of alpha-chain sequences. Study results and limitations: At tumor resection, ubiquitous expanded TCRs were detected in blood more often than later.

Unique molecular identifiers tagged every individual TCR cDNA molecule. In TCRdb, the 5' RACE reads were re-called with MiXCR into one record per CDR3 protein. Among 77,000 or so distinct CDR3 sequences listed, about a fifth were seen once. The time point is: sample taken at primary tumor resection. Tumor, nontumor lung or frozen PBMC supplied whole RNA that was sequenced unsorted. The donors were approximately 70 patients with non-small cell lung cancer that was early-stage and untreated. Comments on this clonotype: Antigen specificity is unknown.

Germline V lookup: CDR1 SGHAT, CDR2 FQNNGV. This CDR3 comprises 11 residues. The germline V and J ends were trimmed by 5 bases and 6 bases, with 8 bases remaining between them. The gene calls are TRBV11-2 and TRBJ2-7; D remains unclear. This clonotype originated in a male donor with early-stage non-small cell lung cancer. Sequencing used PBMCs, obtained at surgery. DNA of the CDR3: TGTGCCAGCAGCCGTATTGGCGAGCAGTACTTC. Amino acid sequence: CASSRIGEQYF.